The present TCR beta chain was sequenced within a study of blood T cell repertoires in COVID-19 (dated by TCRdb to 2018 to 2020). About the study as a whole: Samples from collaborators originated in the United States, Italy and Spain and spanned both the acute and convalescent phases of COVID-19. The prospective study material was composed of cDNA or gDNA derived from T cells, B-cell-depleted T cells, or PBMCs. The dataset comprised deeply sampled blood TCRbeta repertoires from subjects exposed to, actively infected with, or recovered from COVID-19. The repertoires were made available in a free public database intended to serve as a resource for research on the immune response to SARS-CoV-2. The samples were drawn from two sources: the first 160 participants of the ongoing ImmuneRACE study, and 1,200 or so subjects contributed by 6 global collaborators. Sample metadata almost always included a de-identified subject ID, COVID-19 status, age in years and sex. Where available, HLA class I and class II types were obtained from metadata supplied by the sample provider rather than from assay-based typing. Overall study results and their limits: How much clinical and demographic metadata was included differed by source and by participant, and the metadata was provided uncurated.

Concerning this clone: Its antigen is currently not known. No base quality values were provided; no much bigger clone lies one nucleotide off.

V drops 2 bases and J drops 5 bases, leaving 6 bases in between. The CDR3, from cysteine to phenylalanine, totals 12 residues. The kept DNA is CDR3 alone, 36 bases in frame from the first base. Reading the germline V gene gives CDR1 MNHNS and CDR2 SASEGT. TCRbeta CDR3 regions were amplified from genomic DNA using the immunoSEQ Assay, a bias-controlled multiplex PCR. As for the authors' bioinformatics: Within the assay, amplification of reference gene primers was used to estimate how many nucleated cells each sample contained. To quantify the absolute abundance of each unique TCRbeta CDR3 rearrangement, sequence reads were collapsed and filtered. For each sample, productive Simpson clonality was calculated by taking the square root of Simpson's diversity index across productive rearrangements. Here the immuneACCESS table is served through TCRdb, limited to in-frame sequences with V and J called. Missing clones are a known gap in these copies; in checked studies unresolved V genes cover under half, and the rest lacks a known reason. V, J and clone size derive from that table, while D and trimming were established from the DNA sequence. In this sample the table shows about 150,000 clones, 87% of which occur a single time. Approximately 40% of the sample belongs to the ten largest clones.

Another Seattle source contributed samples from volunteer blood donors who had recovered from COVID-19. Each collaborating institution followed its own protocols to collect whole blood in K2EDTA tubes. For TCRbeta analysis, collaborators shipped samples as frozen whole blood, isolated PBMCs, or DNA extracted from either of those sample types. The receptor was derived from a man over 45 who had recovered from COVID-19. The sequenced sample consisted of peripheral blood. The sequence links TRBV6-1 to TRBJ2-5; possibly the D gene is TRBD1, per 5 matching bases. The nucleotide sequence is TGTGCCAGCAGTGAAAGGGGTGAGACCCAGTACTTC. Translated, it reads CASSERGETQYF.